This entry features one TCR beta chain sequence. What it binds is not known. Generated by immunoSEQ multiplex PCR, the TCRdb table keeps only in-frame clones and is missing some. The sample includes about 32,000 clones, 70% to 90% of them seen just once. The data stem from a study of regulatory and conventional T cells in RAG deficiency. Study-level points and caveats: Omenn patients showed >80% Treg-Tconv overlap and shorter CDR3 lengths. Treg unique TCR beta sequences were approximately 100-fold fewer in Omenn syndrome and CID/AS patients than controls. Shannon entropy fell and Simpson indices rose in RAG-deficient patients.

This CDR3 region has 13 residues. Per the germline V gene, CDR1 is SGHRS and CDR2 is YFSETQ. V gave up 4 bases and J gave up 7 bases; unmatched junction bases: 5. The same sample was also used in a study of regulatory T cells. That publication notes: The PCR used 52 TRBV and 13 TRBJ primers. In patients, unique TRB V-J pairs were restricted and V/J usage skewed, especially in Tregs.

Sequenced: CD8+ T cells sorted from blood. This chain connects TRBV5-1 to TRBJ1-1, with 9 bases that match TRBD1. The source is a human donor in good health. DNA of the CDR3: TGCGCCAGCAGCAGGGGGACAGGGAGTGAAGCTTTCTTT. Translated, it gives CASSRGTGSEAFF.